The present T cell receptor beta chain was sequenced within a study of T cell responses to AZD1222 COVID-19 vaccine. General study points: Mostly white British, mostly female donors; authors suggested clonal diversity may be underestimated.

The method was immunoSEQ multiplex PCR; TCRdb's version includes in-frame clones alone and lacks a portion of them. The sample contains approximately 120,000 clones, about 85% of which appear only once. In regard to this clone: Its antigen remains unidentified.

The receptor comes from an adult in good health. The sequenced sample was peripheral blood, obtained on day 0 of AZD1222 vaccination.

In DNA, the CDR3 is TGTGCCAGCAGTTTAGGTAGGGTCGGCAACAATGAGCAGTTCTTC. It codes for CASSLGRVGNNEQFF. The chain combines TRBV27 with TRBJ2-1; no definite D call. Trimming removed 2 bases from V and 5 bases from J, with 13 bases in between. From germline, CDR1 is MNHEY and CDR2 SMNVEV (reference sequence). This CDR3 has 15 amino acids.